This TCR beta chain appears in the sequencing data of a study of T cell responses to AZD1222 COVID-19 vaccine. The CDR3 loop spans 16 amino acids. The J segment lost 4 bases and the V segment lost 3 bases, leaving 8 bases of the junction unmatched. Germline-derived CDR1 and CDR2 are LNHDA and SQIVND (reference sequence). The assay was immunoSEQ multiplex PCR, and TCRdb's table has in-frame clones only and misses some. The data show approximately 200,000 clones, 80% to 90% seen once. This clonotype was sampled from an adult in good health. This material consisted of peripheral blood, taken on day 0 of MenACWY control vaccination. The chain recombines TRBV19 with TRBJ2-1, with 8 bases matching TRBD2. The CDR3 is CASSIESGRSYNEQFF. CDR3 sequence (DNA): TGTGCCAGTAGTATCGAAAGCGGGAGATCGTACAATGAGCAGTTCTTC.